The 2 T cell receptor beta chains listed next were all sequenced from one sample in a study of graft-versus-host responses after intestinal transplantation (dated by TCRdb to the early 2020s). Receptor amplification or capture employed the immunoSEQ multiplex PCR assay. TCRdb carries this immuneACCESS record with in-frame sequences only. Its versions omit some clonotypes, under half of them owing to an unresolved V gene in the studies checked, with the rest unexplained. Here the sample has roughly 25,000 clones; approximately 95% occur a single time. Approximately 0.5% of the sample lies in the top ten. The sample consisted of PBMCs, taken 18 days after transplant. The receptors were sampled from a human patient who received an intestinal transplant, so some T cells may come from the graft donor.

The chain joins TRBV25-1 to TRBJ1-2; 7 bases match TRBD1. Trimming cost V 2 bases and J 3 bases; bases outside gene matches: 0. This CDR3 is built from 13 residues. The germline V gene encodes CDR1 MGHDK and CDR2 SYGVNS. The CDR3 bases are TGTGCCAGCAGTGAAACAGGGGACTATGGCTACACCTTC. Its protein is CASSETGDYGYTF.

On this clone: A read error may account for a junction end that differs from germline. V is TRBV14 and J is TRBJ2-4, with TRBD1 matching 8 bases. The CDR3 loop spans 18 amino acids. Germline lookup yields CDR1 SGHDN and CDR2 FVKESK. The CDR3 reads CAGSRRAGGEGRKNIQYF. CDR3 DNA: TGTGCCGGCAGCAGAAGAGCAGGGGGCGAGGGAAGGAAAAACATTCAGTACTTC.